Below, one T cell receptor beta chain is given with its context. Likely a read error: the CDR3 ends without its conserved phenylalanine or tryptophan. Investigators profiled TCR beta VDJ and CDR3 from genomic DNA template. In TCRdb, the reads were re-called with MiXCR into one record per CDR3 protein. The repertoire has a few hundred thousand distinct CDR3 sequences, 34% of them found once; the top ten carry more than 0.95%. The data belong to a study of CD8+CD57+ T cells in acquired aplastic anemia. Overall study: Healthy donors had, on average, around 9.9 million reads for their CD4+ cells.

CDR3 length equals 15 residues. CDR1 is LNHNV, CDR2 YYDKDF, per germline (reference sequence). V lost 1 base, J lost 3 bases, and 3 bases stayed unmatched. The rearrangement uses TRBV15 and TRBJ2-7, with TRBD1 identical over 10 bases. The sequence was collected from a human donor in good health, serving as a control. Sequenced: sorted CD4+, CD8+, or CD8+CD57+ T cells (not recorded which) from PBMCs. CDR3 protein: CATSRATGGNYEQYL. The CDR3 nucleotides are TGTGCCACCAGCAGAGCGACAGGGGGCAACTACGAGCAGTACCTC.